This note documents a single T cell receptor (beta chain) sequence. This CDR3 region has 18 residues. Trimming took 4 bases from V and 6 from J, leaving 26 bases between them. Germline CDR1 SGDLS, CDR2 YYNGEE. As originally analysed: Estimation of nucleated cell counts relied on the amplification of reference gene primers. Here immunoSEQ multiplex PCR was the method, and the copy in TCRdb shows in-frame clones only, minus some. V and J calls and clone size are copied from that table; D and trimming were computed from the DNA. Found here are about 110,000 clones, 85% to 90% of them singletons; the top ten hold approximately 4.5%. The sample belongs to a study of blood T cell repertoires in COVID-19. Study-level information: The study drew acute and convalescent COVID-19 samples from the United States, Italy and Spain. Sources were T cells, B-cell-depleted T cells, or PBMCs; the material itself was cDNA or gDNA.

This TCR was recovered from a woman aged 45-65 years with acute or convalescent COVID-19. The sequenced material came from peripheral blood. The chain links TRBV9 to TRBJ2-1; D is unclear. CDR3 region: CASSPYALSHFAFNEQFF. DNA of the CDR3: TGTGCCAGCAGCCCCTACGCACTTAGTCACTTCGCCTTCAATGAGCAGTTCTTC.